These T cell receptor beta chains were read from a single sample in a study of blood T cell repertoires in COVID-19. Assay used: immunoSEQ multiplex PCR; TCRdb lists only in-frame clones, some missing. The sample shows a few hundred thousand clones, approximately 90% of them seen only once. The sequencing sample was made of peripheral blood. The receptors stem from a man younger than 40 with acute or convalescent COVID-19. The CDR3 runs from the conserved cysteine through the conserved F or W. A D gene is named only where the DNA matches it firmly. Clone size is shown for a subset of rows, as once, few, many or a class of expanded clone.

d_gene	j_gene	abundance	v_gene	CDR3aa	CDR3nt
-	TRBJ2-7	-	TRBV11-2	CASSPPQVAVSYEQYF	TGTGCCAGCAGCCCCCCCCAAGTAGCGGTCTCCTACGAGCAGTACTTC
TRBD1	TRBJ1-6	-	TRBV23-1	CASSPNLTGGENSPLHF	TGCGCCAGCAGTCCCAATTTAACAGGGGGCGAGAATTCACCCCTCCACTTT
-	TRBJ2-7	-	TRBV19	CASSTNLGGTPYEQYF	TGTGCCAGTAGTACGAACCTCGGTGGGACACCCTACGAGCAGTACTTC
TRBD2	TRBJ2-1	-	TRBV7-2	CASSSMGLGSYNEQFF	TGTGCCAGCAGCTCCATGGGACTAGGGTCCTACAATGAGCAGTTCTTC
TRBD1	TRBJ2-5	-	TRBV15	CATSRADRGPLETQYF	TGTGCCACCAGCAGAGCCGACAGGGGACCACTGGAGACCCAGTACTTC
TRBD1	TRBJ2-1	-	TRBV6-2/TRBV6-3	CASSYFGTGDNEQFF	TGTGCCAGCAGTTACTTCGGGACAGGAGACAATGAGCAGTTCTTC
TRBD1	TRBJ1-5	-	TRBV15	CATSWDRPQPQHF	TGTGCCACCAGTTGGGACAGGCCGCAGCCCCAGCATTTT
-	TRBJ1-4	-	TRBV13	CASSIRGSNEKLFF	TGTGCCAGCAGCATAAGGGGGTCAAATGAAAAACTGTTTTTT
-	TRBJ2-7	-	TRBV5-1	CASSPLSLVPEQYF	TGCGCCAGCAGCCCCCTAAGCTTAGTGCCCGAGCAGTACTTC
TRBD1	TRBJ1-3	-	TRBV5-5	CASSWGTGTGNTIYF	TGTGCCAGCAGCTGGGGGACAGGGACAGGAAACACCATATATTTT
TRBD1	TRBJ1-1	-	TRBV20-1	CSALAGGQAFF	TGCAGTGCCCTGGCCGGGGGACAGGCTTTCTTT
TRBD2	TRBJ2-2	few	TRBV7-8	CASSLLASGRRSGELFF	TGTGCCAGCAGCTTATTGGCTAGCGGGAGGAGGTCCGGGGAGCTGTTTTTT
TRBD1	TRBJ2-7	-	TRBV19	CASSQQGGEQYF	TGTGCCAGTAGTCAACAGGGGGGAGAGCAGTACTTC
TRBD1	TRBJ1-1	-	TRBV9	CASSRTGETEAFF	TGTGCCAGCAGCCGGACAGGGGAAACTGAAGCTTTCTTT
-	TRBJ2-5	-	TRBV19	CASSRLGEPQETQYF	TGTGCCAGTAGTCGCCTAGGGGAACCCCAAGAGACCCAGTACTTC
-	TRBJ1-6	-	TRBV18	CASSPDRTNSPLHF	TGTGCCAGCTCACCCGACAGAACAAATTCACCCCTCCACTTT
TRBD1	TRBJ1-1	-	TRBV5-6	CASSFAGQGESTEAFF	TGTGCCAGCAGCTTCGCCGGACAGGGCGAGAGCACTGAAGCTTTCTTT
TRBD2	TRBJ2-3	-	TRBV7-9	CASSPGGIGGDTQYF	TGTGCCAGCAGCCCCGGGGGGATTGGAGGGGATACGCAGTATTTT
TRBD1	TRBJ2-6	-	TRBV7-9	CASSRGQASSGANVLTF	TGTGCCAGCAGCCGTGGACAGGCCAGCTCTGGGGCCAACGTCCTGACTTTC
TRBD1	TRBJ1-2	-	TRBV6-5	CASSKDRGYGYTF	TGTGCCAGCAGCAAGGACAGGGGCTATGGCTACACCTTC
-	TRBJ2-7	-	TRBV21-1	CASSKGQGTSYEQYF	TGTGCCAGCAGCAAAGGGCAGGGAACCTCCTACGAGCAGTACTTC
-	TRBJ2-7	-	TRBV7-9	CASSNERYRTYEQYF	TGTGCCAGCAGCAATGAGAGATACAGAACCTACGAGCAGTACTTC
TRBD2	TRBJ2-1	-	TRBV5-1	CASSFNIAGGGEQFF	TGCGCCAGCAGCTTTAATATAGCGGGAGGGGGTGAGCAGTTCTTC
-	TRBJ1-2	-	TRBV6-4	CASRNSYGYTF	TGTGCCAGCAGGAACAGCTATGGCTACACCTTC
TRBD2	TRBJ2-3	-	TRBV5-6	CASSTGLGMGDTQYF	TGTGCCAGCAGCACGGGACTAGGTATGGGCGATACGCAGTATTTT
-	TRBJ2-7	once	TRBV18	CASSTQTTEQYF	TGTGCCAGCTCAACACAGACGACTGAGCAGTACTTC
TRBD2	TRBJ2-1	-	TRBV29-1	CSFSGTSGSSLYNEQFF	TGCAGCTTCTCCGGGACTAGCGGGAGTTCACTCTACAATGAGCAGTTCTTC
TRBD2	TRBJ2-1	once	TRBV11-2	CASSSRLAGGSEQFF	TGTGCCAGCAGCTCTAGACTAGCGGGAGGCTCCGAGCAGTTCTTC
TRBD1	TRBJ1-2	once	TRBV7-9	CASSPGQGRNYGYTF	TGTGCCAGCAGCCCGGGACAGGGAAGGAACTATGGCTACACCTTC
-	TRBJ1-5	-	TRBV29-1	CSAESTQGQPQHF	TGCAGCGCGGAATCAACTCAGGGCCAGCCCCAGCATTTT
-	TRBJ2-3	few	TRBV18	CASSQQGDTQYF	TGTGCCAGCTCACAACAGGGAGATACGCAGTATTTT
TRBD1	TRBJ2-1	-	TRBV6-5	CASRRDRGSYNEQFF	TGTGCCAGCAGGAGGGACAGGGGATCCTACAATGAGCAGTTCTTC
TRBD1	TRBJ2-1	-	TRBV24-1	CATSDSKGANEQFF	TGTGCCACCAGTGATTCGAAGGGGGCCAATGAGCAGTTCTTC
TRBD1	TRBJ1-3	-	TRBV27	CASSLALRDREPIYF	TGTGCCAGCAGTTTGGCCCTCCGGGACAGGGAGCCCATATATTTT
TRBD1	TRBJ1-2	-	TRBV6-1	CASSDDRDGYTF	TGTGCCAGCAGTGATGACAGGGATGGCTACACCTTC
-	TRBJ1-1	-	TRBV28	CASSFIMNTEAFF	TGTGCCAGCAGTTTTATAATGAACACTGAAGCTTTCTTT
TRBD2	TRBJ2-2	-	TRBV3-1/TRBV3-2	CASGEVAGRTGELFF	TGTGCCAGCGGTGAGGTAGCGGGGAGGACCGGGGAGCTGTTTTTT
TRBD1	TRBJ1-4	-	TRBV19	CASSIDLWIRQGDEKLFF	TGTGCCAGTAGTATAGATCTATGGATCCGACAGGGGGATGAAAAACTGTTTTTT
TRBD1	TRBJ1-5	once	TRBV30	CAWSANRGVQPQHF	TGTGCCTGGAGTGCGAACAGGGGAGTTCAGCCCCAGCATTTT
-	TRBJ1-2	-	TRBV6-2/TRBV6-3	CASSYGGNYGYTF	TGTGCCAGCAGTTATGGAGGGAACTATGGCTACACCTTC
TRBD1	TRBJ2-1	-	TRBV10-2	CASSTGANEQFF	TGCGCCAGCAGTACAGGGGCCAATGAGCAGTTCTTC
TRBD1	TRBJ2-5	-	TRBV5-1	CASSRAPGQGWGETQYF	TGCGCCAGCAGCCGGGCCCCGGGACAGGGGTGGGGAGAGACCCAGTACTTC
TRBD1	TRBJ2-7	-	TRBV5-1	CASGPFIGGNEQYF	TGCGCCAGCGGCCCCTTCATAGGGGGCAACGAGCAGTACTTC
TRBD1	TRBJ1-1	-	TRBV18	CASSGGDRINTEAFF	TGTGCCAGCTCGGGGGGGGACAGGATTAACACTGAAGCTTTCTTT
TRBD1	TRBJ2-2	-	TRBV5-1	CASSPGTGAGGELFF	TGCGCCAGCAGCCCGGGGACAGGGGCTGGCGGGGAGCTGTTTTTT
TRBD2	TRBJ2-2	-	TRBV7-3	CASSEGSGRAGELFF	TGTGCCAGCAGCGAGGGTAGCGGGAGGGCCGGGGAGCTGTTTTTT
-	TRBJ1-2	-	TRBV29-1	CSVDRPGHGYTF	TGCAGCGTCGATAGGCCAGGGCATGGCTACACCTTC
TRBD1	TRBJ1-6	-	TRBV3-1/TRBV3-2	CASSPPAGQGPGGSPLHF	TGTGCCAGCAGCCCACCCGCAGGACAGGGCCCCGGAGGTTCACCCCTCCACTTT
-	TRBJ1-5	-	TRBV28	CASTTPESNQPQHF	TGTGCCAGCACGACTCCGGAGAGCAATCAGCCCCAGCATTTT
-	TRBJ2-1	-	TRBV2	CASSEGWVGGEQFF	TGTGCCAGCAGTGAGGGGTGGGTAGGGGGTGAGCAGTTCTTC
-	TRBJ1-3	once	TRBV18	CASSPDRNSGNTIYF	TGTGCCAGCTCACCTGACAGGAATTCTGGAAACACCATATATTTT
-	TRBJ1-2	-	TRBV18	CASSTDSQRGYTF	TGTGCCAGCTCAACGGACAGTCAACGTGGCTACACCTTC
-	TRBJ2-2	-	TRBV7-9	CASTLFGGSGELFF	TGTGCCAGCACCCTATTTGGTGGTTCCGGGGAGCTGTTTTTT
-	TRBJ1-2	-	TRBV6-5	CASSQGFSYGYTF	TGTGCCAGCAGTCAGGGATTCAGCTATGGCTACACCTTC
-	TRBJ1-6	-	TRBV6-5	CASSRDGLNSPLHF	TGTGCCAGCAGTCGTGATGGCCTCAATTCACCCCTCCACTTT